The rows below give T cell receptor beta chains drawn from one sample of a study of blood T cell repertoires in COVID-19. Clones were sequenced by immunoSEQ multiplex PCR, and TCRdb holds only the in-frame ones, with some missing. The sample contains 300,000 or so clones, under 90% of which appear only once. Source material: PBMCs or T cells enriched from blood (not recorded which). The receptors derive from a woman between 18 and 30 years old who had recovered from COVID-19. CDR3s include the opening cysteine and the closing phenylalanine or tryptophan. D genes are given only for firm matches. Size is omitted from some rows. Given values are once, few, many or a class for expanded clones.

cdr3_nt: TGTGCCAGCAGCTTAGCCATGACTAGCGGGGAGTACTTC
cdr3_aa: CASSLAMTSGEYF
clone_size: .
j_call: TRBJ2-5
d_call: TRBD2
v_call: TRBV7-9

cdr3_nt: TGCGCCAGCTTTGGAGGACAGCAAGAGACCCAGTACTTC
cdr3_aa: CASFGGQQETQYF
clone_size: .
j_call: TRBJ2-5
d_call: .
v_call: TRBV5-1

cdr3_nt: TGTGCCAGCAGCGTACTAGCGGAGGGGTACAATGAGCAGTTCTTC
cdr3_aa: CASSVLAEGYNEQFF
clone_size: .
j_call: TRBJ2-1
d_call: TRBD2
v_call: TRBV7-9

cdr3_nt: TGTGCCTGGAGTGTGGAAGACAGCTCCTATAATTCACCCCTCCACTTT
cdr3_aa: CAWSVEDSSYNSPLHF
clone_size: .
j_call: TRBJ1-6
d_call: .
v_call: TRBV30

cdr3_nt: TGTGCCAGCAGTGAAAGGGGCCCTAACTATGGCTACACCTTC
cdr3_aa: CASSERGPNYGYTF
clone_size: .
j_call: TRBJ1-2
d_call: .
v_call: TRBV2

cdr3_nt: TGCGCCAGCACCGGGGGGGCGGTGGTCGAGACCCAGTACTTC
cdr3_aa: CASTGGAVVETQYF
clone_size: few
j_call: TRBJ2-5
d_call: TRBD2
v_call: TRBV5-1

cdr3_nt: TGTGCCAGCGCAGACAGGGGGGCGAACACCGGGGAGCTGTTTTTT
cdr3_aa: CASADRGANTGELFF
clone_size: .
j_call: TRBJ2-2
d_call: TRBD1
v_call: TRBV6-5

cdr3_nt: TGCGCCAGCAGCCCCCTAACCCTAGACTCTATCACAGATACGCAGTATTTT
cdr3_aa: CASSPLTLDSITDTQYF
clone_size: few
j_call: TRBJ2-3
d_call: .
v_call: TRBV5-1

cdr3_nt: TGTGCCAGCAGCTTGGGGGACAGGGGAACAGATACGCAGTATTTT
cdr3_aa: CASSLGDRGTDTQYF
clone_size: .
j_call: TRBJ2-3
d_call: TRBD1
v_call: TRBV13

cdr3_nt: TGTGCCAGCAGTTATCCGGGTCAGCCCCAGCATTTT
cdr3_aa: CASSYPGQPQHF
clone_size: .
j_call: TRBJ1-5
d_call: .
v_call: TRBV6-5

cdr3_nt: TGTGCCTGGAGGTGGGGGCGGAGGAACACTGAAGCTTTCTTT
cdr3_aa: CAWRWGRRNTEAFF
clone_size: .
j_call: TRBJ1-1
d_call: .
v_call: TRBV30

cdr3_nt: TGTGCCAGTGGGGAATCTACAGGGGGCATGCCCTACGAGCAGTACTTC
cdr3_aa: CASGESTGGMPYEQYF
clone_size: .
j_call: TRBJ2-7
d_call: .
v_call: TRBV21-1

cdr3_nt: TGTGCCAGCAGCTTCTCAGGGGACACTGAAGCTTTCTTT
cdr3_aa: CASSFSGDTEAFF
clone_size: .
j_call: TRBJ1-1
d_call: .
v_call: TRBV5-4

cdr3_nt: TGTGCCAGTAAAGAAGGAGGACTAGCGGGAGTTTACAATGAGCAGTTCTTC
cdr3_aa: CASKEGGLAGVYNEQFF
clone_size: .
j_call: TRBJ2-1
d_call: TRBD2
v_call: TRBV19

cdr3_nt: TGTGCCAGCAGCCGCCAAGCCGGGGGCCAAGAGACCCAGTACTTC
cdr3_aa: CASSRQAGGQETQYF
clone_size: few
j_call: TRBJ2-5
d_call: .
v_call: TRBV6-5

cdr3_nt: TGTGCCAGCAGTATCGGACAGAACACTGAAGCTTTCTTT
cdr3_aa: CASSIGQNTEAFF
clone_size: .
j_call: TRBJ1-1
d_call: .
v_call: TRBV27